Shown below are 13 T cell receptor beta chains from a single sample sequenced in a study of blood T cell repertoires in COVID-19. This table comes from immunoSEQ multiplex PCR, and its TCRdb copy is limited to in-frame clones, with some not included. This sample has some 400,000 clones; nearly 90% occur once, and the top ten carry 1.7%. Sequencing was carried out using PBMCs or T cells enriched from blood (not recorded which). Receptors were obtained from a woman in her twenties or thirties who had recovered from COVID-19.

CDR3 coding DNA: TGCAGCGTTCTACTGGACAGGGACAACTATGGCTACACCTTC. This encodes CSVLLDRDNYGYTF. The V gene is TRBV29-1, the J gene TRBJ1-2; TRBD1 matches 8 bases. From germline, CDR1 is SQVTM and CDR2 ANQGSEA. The CDR3 sequence is 14 residues long. V shed 5 bases and J 2 bases; nucleotides not matched to a gene: 7.

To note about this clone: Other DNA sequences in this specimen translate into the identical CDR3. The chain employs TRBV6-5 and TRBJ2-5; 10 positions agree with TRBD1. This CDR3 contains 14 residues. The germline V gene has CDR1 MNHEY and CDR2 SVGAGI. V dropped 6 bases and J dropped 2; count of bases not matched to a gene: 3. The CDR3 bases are TGTGCCAGCAGCCGGGACAGGGGACAAGAGACCCAGTACTTC. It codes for CASSRDRGQETQYF.

CDR3 sequence (DNA): TGTGCCAGCAGTTTATCCCAAGCGCTGAACACGAACACTGAAGCTTTCTTT. It yields the protein CASSLSQALNTNTEAFF. The chain uses TRBV27 and TRBJ1-1; no clear D. The CDR3 contains 17 residues. Germline V gene sequence: CDR1 MNHEY, CDR2 SMNVEV (reference sequence). Trimming stripped 0 bases from V and 1 base from J, with 15 bases between.

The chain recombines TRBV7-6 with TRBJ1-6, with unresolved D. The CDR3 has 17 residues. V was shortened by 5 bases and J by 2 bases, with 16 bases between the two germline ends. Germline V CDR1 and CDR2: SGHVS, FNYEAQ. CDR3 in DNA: TGTGCCAGCAGCCGATCCAGTACGGCGGCCTATAATTCACCCCTCCACTTT. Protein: CASSRSSTAAYNSPLHF. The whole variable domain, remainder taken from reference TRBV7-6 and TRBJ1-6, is GAGVSQSPRYKVTKRGQDVALRCDPISGHVSLYWYRQALGQGPEFLTYFNYEAQQDKSGLPNDRFSAERPEGSISTLTIQRTEQRDSAMYRCASSRSSTAAYNSPLHFGNGTRLTVT.

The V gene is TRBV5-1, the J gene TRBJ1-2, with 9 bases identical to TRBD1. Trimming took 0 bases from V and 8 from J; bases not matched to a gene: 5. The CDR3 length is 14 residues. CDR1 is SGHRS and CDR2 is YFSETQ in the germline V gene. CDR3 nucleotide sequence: TGCGCCAGCAGCTTGGTACAGGGGGCGCAAGGCTACACCTTC. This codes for CASSLVQGAQGYTF. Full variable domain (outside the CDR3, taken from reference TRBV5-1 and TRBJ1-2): KAGVTQTPRYLIKTRGQQVTLSCSPISGHRSVSWYQQTPGQGLQFLFEYFSETQRNKGNFPGRFSGRQFSNSRSEMNVSTLELGDSALYLCASSLVQGAQGYTFGSGTRLTVV.

CDR3 sequence: CASSFRMNTEAFF. CDR3 bases: TGTGCCAGCAGCTTTCGTATGAACACTGAAGCTTTCTTT. This sequence joins TRBV7-2 and TRBJ1-1; D is undetermined. V was pared by 3 bases and J by 0 bases, with 5 bases between. The CDR3 runs 13 residues. The germline gives CDR1 SGHTA, CDR2 FQGNSA. The full variable domain, its missing parts supplied by reference TRBV7-2 and TRBJ1-1, is GAGVSQSPSNKVTEKGKDVELRCDPISGHTALYWYRQSLGQGLEFLIYFQGNSAPDKSGLPSDRFSAERTGGSVSTLTIQRTQQEDSAVYLCASSFRMNTEAFFGQGTRLTVV.

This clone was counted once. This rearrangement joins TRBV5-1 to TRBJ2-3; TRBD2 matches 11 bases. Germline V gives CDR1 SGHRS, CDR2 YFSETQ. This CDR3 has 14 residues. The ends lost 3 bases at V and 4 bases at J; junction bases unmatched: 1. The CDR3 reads CASSSTSGADTQYF. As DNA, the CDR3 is TGCGCCAGCAGCTCGACTAGCGGGGCAGATACGCAGTATTTT.

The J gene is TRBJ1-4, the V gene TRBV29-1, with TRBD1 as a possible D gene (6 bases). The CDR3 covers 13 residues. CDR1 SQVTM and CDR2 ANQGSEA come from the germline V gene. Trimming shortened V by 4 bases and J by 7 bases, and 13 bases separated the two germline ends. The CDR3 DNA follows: TGCAGCGTTGGGCCAGGGGTACGTGAAAAACTGTTTTTT. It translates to CSVGPGVREKLFF.

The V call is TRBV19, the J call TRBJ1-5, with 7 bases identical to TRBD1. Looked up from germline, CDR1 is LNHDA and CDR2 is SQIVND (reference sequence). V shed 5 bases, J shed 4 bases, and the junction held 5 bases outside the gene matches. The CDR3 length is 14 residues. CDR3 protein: CASSPEQGNQPQHF. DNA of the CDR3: TGTGCCAGTAGTCCCGAACAGGGGAATCAGCCCCAGCATTTT.

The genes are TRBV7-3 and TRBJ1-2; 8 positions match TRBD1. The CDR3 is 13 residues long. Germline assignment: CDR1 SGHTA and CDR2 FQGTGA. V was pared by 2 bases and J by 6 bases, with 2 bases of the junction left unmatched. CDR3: CASSLQGADGYTF. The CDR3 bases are TGTGCCAGCAGCTTACAGGGGGCTGATGGCTACACCTTC.

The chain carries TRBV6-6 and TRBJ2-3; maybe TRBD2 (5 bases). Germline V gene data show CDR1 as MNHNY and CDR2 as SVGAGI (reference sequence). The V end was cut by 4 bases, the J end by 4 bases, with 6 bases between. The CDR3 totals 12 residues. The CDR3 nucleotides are TGTGCCAGCAGTTTCGGGGCAGATACGCAGTATTTT. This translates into CASSFGADTQYF.

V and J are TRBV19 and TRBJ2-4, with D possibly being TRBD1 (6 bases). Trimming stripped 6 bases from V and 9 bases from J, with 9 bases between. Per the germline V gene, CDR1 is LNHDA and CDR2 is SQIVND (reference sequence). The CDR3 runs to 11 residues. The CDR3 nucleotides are TGTGCCAGTAGACAGGGTTTCATTCAGTACTTC. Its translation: CASRQGFIQYF.

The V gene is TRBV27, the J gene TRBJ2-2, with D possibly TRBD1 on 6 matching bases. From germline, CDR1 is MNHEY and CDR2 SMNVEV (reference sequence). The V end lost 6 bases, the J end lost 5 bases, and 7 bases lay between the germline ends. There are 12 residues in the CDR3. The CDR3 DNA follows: TGTGCCAGCAGAAGGGGGACCGGGGAGCTGTTTTTT. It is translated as CASRRGTGELFF.